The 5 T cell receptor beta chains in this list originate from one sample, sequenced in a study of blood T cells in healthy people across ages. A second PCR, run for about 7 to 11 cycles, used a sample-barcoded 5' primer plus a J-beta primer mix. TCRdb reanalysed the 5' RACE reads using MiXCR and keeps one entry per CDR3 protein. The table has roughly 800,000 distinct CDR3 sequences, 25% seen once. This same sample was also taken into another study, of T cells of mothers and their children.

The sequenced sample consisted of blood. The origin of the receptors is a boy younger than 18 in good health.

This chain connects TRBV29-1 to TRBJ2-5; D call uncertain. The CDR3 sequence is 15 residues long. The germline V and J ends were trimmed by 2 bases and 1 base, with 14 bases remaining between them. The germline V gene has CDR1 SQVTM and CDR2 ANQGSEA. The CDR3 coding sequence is TGCAGCGTTGAATGGGCCCGGCAGCTCCAAGAGACCCAGTACTTC. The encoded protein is CSVEWARQLQETQYF.

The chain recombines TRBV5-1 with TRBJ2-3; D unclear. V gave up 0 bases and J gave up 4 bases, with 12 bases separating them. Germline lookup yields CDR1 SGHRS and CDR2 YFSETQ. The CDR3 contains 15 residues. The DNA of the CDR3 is TGCGCCAGCAGCTTGGTTCCCCAGGATGCAGATACGCAGTATTTT. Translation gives CASSLVPQDADTQYF.

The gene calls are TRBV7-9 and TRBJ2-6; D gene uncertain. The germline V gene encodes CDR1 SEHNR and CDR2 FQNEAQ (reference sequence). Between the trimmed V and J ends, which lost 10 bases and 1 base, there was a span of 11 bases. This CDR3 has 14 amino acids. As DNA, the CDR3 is TGTGCCACCAATTGGGCTTCTGGGGCCAACGTCCTGACTTTC. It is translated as CATNWASGANVLTF.

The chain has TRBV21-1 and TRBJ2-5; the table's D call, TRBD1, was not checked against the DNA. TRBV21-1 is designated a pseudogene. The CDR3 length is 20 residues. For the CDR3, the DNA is TGTGCCAGCAGCAAAAGCAGACAGGGGGCATGGCGGGGGGACCAAGAGACCCAGTACTTC. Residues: CASSKSRQGAWRGDQETQYF.

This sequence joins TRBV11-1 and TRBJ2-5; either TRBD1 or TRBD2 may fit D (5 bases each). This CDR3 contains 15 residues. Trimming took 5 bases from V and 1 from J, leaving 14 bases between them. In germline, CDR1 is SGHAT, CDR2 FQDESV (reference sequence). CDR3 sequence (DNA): TGTGCCAGCAGCCCACAGGCCGGGACCCAAGAGACCCAGTACTTC. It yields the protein CASSPQAGTQETQYF.